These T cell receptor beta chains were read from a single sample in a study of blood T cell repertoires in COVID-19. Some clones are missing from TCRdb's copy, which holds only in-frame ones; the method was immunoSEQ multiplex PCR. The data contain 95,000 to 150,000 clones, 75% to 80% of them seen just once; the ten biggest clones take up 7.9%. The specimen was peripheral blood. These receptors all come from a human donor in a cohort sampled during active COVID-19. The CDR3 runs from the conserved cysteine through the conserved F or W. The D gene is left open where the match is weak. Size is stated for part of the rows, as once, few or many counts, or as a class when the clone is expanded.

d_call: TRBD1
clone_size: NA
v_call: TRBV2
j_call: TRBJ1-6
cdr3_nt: TGTGCCAGCAGTGTTCGGCCAGGGGGTTCACCCCTCCACTTT
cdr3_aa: CASSVRPGGSPLHF

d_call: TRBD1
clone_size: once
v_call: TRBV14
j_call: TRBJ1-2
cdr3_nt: TGTGCCAGCAGCCAAGGGACAGGGTGGGGTGGCTACACCTTC
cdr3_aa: CASSQGTGWGGYTF

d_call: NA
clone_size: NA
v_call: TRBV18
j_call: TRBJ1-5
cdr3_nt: TGTGCCAGCTCACCGGGGCGGGGTCAGCCCCAGCATTTT
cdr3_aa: CASSPGRGQPQHF

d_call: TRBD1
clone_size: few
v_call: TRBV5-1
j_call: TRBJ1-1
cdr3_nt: TGCGCCAGCAGCCCGGACAGGATAGAAGCTTTCTTT
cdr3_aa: CASSPDRIEAFF

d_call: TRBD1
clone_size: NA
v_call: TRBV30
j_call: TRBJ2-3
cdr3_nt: TGTGCCTGGAGTCGTTGGACAGGGGGCCTGATTAGCGGGAGCCCCAATTTTTTCACAGATACGCAGTATTTT
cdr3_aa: CAWSRWTGGLISGSPNFFTDTQYF

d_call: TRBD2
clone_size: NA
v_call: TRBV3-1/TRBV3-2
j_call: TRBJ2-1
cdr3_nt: TGTGCCAGCAGCCAAGCCGGCAGCGGGAGTTACAATGAGCAGTTCTTC
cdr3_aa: CASSQAGSGSYNEQFF

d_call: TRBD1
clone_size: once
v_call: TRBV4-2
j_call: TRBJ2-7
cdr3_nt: TGTGCCAGCAGCCCATCGGACAGGGGTTACGAGCAGTACTTC
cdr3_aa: CASSPSDRGYEQYF

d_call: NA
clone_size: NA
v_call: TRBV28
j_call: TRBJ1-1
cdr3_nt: TGTGCCAGCAGTTTACCCAGGGGTCGTCGCCCTGAAGCTTTCTTT
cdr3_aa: CASSLPRGRRPEAFF

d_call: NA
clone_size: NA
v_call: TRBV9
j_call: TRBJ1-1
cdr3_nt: TGTGCCAGCAGCAGCGGCGGCACTGAAGCTTTCTTT
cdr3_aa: CASSSGGTEAFF

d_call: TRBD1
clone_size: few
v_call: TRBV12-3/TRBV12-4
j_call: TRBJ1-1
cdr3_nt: TGTGCCAGCGAAACCGGGACAGAGAAATTGGCTTTCTTT
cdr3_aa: CASETGTEKLAFF

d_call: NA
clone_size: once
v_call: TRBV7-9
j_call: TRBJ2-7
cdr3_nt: TGTGCCAGCAGCGTCCGGGACAATACCTACGAGCAGTACTTC
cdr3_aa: CASSVRDNTYEQYF

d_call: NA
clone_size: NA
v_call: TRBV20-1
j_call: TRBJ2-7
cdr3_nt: TGCAGTGCTAGTTCGGGGAAACGGGGTAACCACGAGCAGTACTTC
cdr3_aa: CSASSGKRGNHEQYF

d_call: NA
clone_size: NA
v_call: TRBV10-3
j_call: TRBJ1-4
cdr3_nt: TGTGCCATCAGTGCACAGGGTCAGGGTGAAAAACTGTTTTTT
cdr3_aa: CAISAQGQGEKLFF

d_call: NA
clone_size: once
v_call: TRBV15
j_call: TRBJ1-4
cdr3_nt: TGTGCCACCAGCAGAGGAGGTGGGGCCCTTAATGAAAAACTGTTTTTT
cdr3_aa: CATSRGGGALNEKLFF

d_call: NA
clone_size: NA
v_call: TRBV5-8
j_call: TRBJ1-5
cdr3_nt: TGTGCCAGCAGCCTCCGGAGCAATCAGCCCCAGCATTTT
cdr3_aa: CASSLRSNQPQHF

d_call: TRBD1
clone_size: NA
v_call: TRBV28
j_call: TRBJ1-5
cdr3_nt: TGTGCCAGCAGTTTCGTGACAGGGGTAAATCAGCCCCAGCATTTT
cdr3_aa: CASSFVTGVNQPQHF

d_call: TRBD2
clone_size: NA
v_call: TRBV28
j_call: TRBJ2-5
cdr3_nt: TGTGCCAGCAGACCAAGCGGGAGAGGCGAGACCCAGTACTTC
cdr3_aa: CASRPSGRGETQYF

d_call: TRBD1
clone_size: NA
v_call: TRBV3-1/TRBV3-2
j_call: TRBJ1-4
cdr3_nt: TGTGCAGTCGGGACAGGGGATGAAAAACTGTTTTTT
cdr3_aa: CAVGTGDEKLFF

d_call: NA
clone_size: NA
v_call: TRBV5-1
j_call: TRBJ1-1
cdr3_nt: TGCGCCAGCAGCTTGGGACAGATGAACACTGAAGCTTTCTTT
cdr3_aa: CASSLGQMNTEAFF

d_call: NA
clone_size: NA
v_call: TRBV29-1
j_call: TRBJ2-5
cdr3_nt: TGCAGCGTTGAAGATCGTTCGTACCAAGAGACCCAGTACTTC
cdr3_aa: CSVEDRSYQETQYF

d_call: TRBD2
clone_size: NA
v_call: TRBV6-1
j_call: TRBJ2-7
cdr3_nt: TGTGCCAGCAGTGAATATCCGGCGGGAGGGGGCGAGCAGTACTTC
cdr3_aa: CASSEYPAGGGEQYF

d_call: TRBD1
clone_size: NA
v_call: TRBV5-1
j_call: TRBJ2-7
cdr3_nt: TGCGCCAGCAGTTTCGGGACAGGGCCCTACGAGCAGTACTTC
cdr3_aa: CASSFGTGPYEQYF

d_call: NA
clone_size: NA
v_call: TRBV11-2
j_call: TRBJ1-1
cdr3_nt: TGTGCCAGCAGCTTAGGCGGGAACACTGAAGCTTTCTTT
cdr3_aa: CASSLGGNTEAFF

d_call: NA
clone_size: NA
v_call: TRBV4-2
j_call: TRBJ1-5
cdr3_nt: TGTGCCAGCAGCCGAGGCGAACATAGCAATCAGCCCCAGCATTTT
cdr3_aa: CASSRGEHSNQPQHF

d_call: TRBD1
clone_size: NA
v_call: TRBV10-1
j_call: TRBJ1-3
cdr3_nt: TGCGCCAGCAAAAACGGGACAGGTTCTGGAAACACCATATATTTT
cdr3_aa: CASKNGTGSGNTIYF

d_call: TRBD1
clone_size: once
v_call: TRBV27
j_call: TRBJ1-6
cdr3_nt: TGTGCCAGCAGTATCAGGGGGCAGAGGGACATCTATAATTCACCCCTCCACTTT
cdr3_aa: CASSIRGQRDIYNSPLHF